The 2 T cell receptor beta chains listed next were all sequenced from one sample in a study of blood T cell repertoires in COVID-19. The method was immunoSEQ multiplex PCR; TCRdb's version includes in-frame clones alone and lacks a portion of them. The table shows more than 75,000 clones, with over 75% occurring only once. The sequenced sample was peripheral blood. Every receptor here comes from a woman older than 75 with active or convalescent COVID-19.

The genes are TRBV7-9 and TRBJ2-3, with 11 bases matching TRBD2. The CDR3 has 16 amino acids. Germline-derived CDR1 and CDR2 are SEHNR and FQNEAQ (reference sequence). The V and J ends lost 5 bases and 3 bases, in that order; junction bases with no gene match: 7. The CDR3 reads CASSLSGREITDTQYF. CDR3 sequence (DNA): TGTGCCAGCAGCCTTAGCGGGAGGGAAATAACAGATACGCAGTATTTT.

This sequence joins TRBV6-2 or TRBV6-3 and TRBJ2-1; TRBD2 matches at 8 bases. The CDR3 loop spans 14 amino acids. V shed 5 bases, J shed 7 bases, and the junction held 7 bases outside the gene matches. Per the germline V gene, CDR1 is MNHEY and CDR2 is SVGEGT. DNA for the CDR3: TGTGCCAGCAGTCCGCTCCGGGGGGGTAATGAGCAGTTCTTC. Its translation: CASSPLRGGNEQFF.